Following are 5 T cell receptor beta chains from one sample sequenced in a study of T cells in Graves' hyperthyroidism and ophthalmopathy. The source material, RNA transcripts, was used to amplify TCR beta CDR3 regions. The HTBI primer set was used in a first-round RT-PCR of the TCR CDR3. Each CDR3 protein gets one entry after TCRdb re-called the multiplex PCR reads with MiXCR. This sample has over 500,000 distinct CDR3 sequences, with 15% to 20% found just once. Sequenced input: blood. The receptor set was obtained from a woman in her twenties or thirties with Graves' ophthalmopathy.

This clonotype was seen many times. The CDR3 sequence: CASSYPGAETQYF. In nucleotides, the CDR3 is TGTGCCAGCAGCTACCCGGGGGCGGAGACCCAGTACTTC. The chain carries TRBV5-8 and TRBJ2-5, with D tentatively TRBD1 or TRBD2 (6 bases each). Germline V gene lookup returns CDR1 SGHTS and CDR2 YDEGEE. Trimming cost V 3 bases and J 5 bases, with 11 bases left between them. The CDR3 runs to 13 residues.

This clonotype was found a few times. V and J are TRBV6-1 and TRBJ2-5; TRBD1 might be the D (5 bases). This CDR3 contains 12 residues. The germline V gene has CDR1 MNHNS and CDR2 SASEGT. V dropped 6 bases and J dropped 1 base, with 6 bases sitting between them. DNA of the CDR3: TGTGCCAGCAGGACAGCCCAAGAGACCCAGTACTTC. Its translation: CASRTAQETQYF.

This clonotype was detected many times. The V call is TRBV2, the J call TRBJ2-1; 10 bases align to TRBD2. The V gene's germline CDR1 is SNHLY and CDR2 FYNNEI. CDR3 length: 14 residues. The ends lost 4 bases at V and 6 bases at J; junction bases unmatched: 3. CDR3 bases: TGTGCCAGCAGTGCTAGCGGGAGAATCAATGAGCAGTTCTTC. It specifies CASSASGRINEQFF. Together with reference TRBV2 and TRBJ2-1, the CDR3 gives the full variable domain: EPEVTQTPSHQVTQMGQEVILRCVPISNHLYFYWYRQILGQKVEFLVSFYNNEISEKSEIFDDQFSVERPDGSNFTLKIRSTKLEDSAMYFCASSASGRINEQFFGPGTRLTVL.

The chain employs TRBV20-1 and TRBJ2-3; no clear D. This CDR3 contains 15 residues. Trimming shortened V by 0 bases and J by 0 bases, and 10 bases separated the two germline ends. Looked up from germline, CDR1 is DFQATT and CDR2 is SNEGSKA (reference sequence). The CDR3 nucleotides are TGCAGTGCTAGAGATGGTGCAGAAAGCACAGATACGCAGTATTTT. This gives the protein CSARDGAESTDTQYF.

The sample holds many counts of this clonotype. The CDR3 DNA sequence: TGTGCCAGCAGTTTTCTCCTAGCGGGAGCGGGGAGCTCCTACGAGCAGTACTTC. Protein product: CASSFLLAGAGSSYEQYF. The rearrangement links TRBV28 to TRBJ2-7, with 10 bases matching TRBD2. After removal of 3 bases from V and 0 bases from J, the junction contained 11 bases not matched to a gene. The CDR3 is made up of 18 amino acids. Germline V lookup: CDR1 MDHEN, CDR2 SYDVKM.